Included here is one T cell receptor (beta chain) sequence, with context. No cognate antigen has been identified for it. No base quality information exists; no much larger clone differs at one position. This specimen belongs to a study of blood T cell repertoires in COVID-19 (dated by TCRdb to about 2020). Turning to the overall study: The collaborator samples originated in the United States, Italy and Spain and spanned the acute and convalescent phases of COVID-19. The prospective study material was composed of cDNA or gDNA derived from T cells, B-cell-depleted T cells, or PBMCs. Subjects who had been exposed to COVID-19, were actively infected with it, or had recovered from it provided the deeply sampled blood TCRbeta repertoires that made up the dataset. The repertoires were released in a freely available public database meant as a resource for research on the immune response to SARS-CoV-2. The samples were drawn from two sources: the first 160 participants of the ongoing ImmuneRACE study, and 1,200 or so subjects contributed by 6 global collaborators. Nearly every sample came with metadata listing a de-identified subject ID, COVID-19 status, age in years and sex. Where HLA class I and class II types were available, the types were taken from metadata supplied by the sample provider, not from assay-based typing.

CDR1 and CDR2 are read off the germline V gene as MNHEY and SVGAGI. The CDR3 measures 15 amino acids from cysteine to phenylalanine. The DNA shown is the 45-base CDR3, in frame from base 1. The germline V end is reduced by 5 bases and the J end by 7 bases; junction bases left unmatched: 11. Study-wide findings and limitations: The amount of clinical and demographic metadata varied by source and participant and was provided uncurated.

The immunoSEQ Assay, a bias-controlled multiplex PCR, was used to amplify TCRbeta CDR3 regions from genomic DNA. The authors' pipeline ran thus. The number of nucleated cells in each sample was estimated from the amplification of reference gene primers within the assay. To quantify the absolute abundance of each unique TCRbeta CDR3 rearrangement, sequence reads were collapsed and filtered. For each sample, productive Simpson clonality was calculated as the square root of Simpson's diversity index across productive rearrangements. Here the immuneACCESS table is served through TCRdb, limited to in-frame sequences with V and J called. Missing clones are a known gap in these copies; in checked studies unresolved V genes cover under half, and the rest lacks a known reason. V, J and clone size are those of that table, while D and trimming were read from the DNA. This sample is represented by 230,000 or so clones; roughly 88% of them were singletons. Of the sample, about 14% falls within the top ten clones.

Enrolling through a virtual design, the prospective study's participants ranged in age from roughly 18 to 90 years and lived across about two dozen United States geographic areas. To assign participants to cohorts, the prospective study relied on clinical history that participants themselves reported in a screening survey and a study questionnaire. In the prospective study, whole blood, serum and a nasopharyngeal or oropharyngeal swab were collected from each participant by mobile phlebotomists. Additional blood draws and questionnaires over an approximately two-month period could optionally be provided by prospective study participants. Blood samples from the prospective study were shipped frozen or at room temperature prior to DNA extraction.

The TCR sequence derives from a woman aged 45-59 years with acute COVID-19. This sequence uses TRBV6-5 and TRBJ2-7; 10 middle bases align to TRBD1. The material sequenced was PBMCs or T cells enriched from blood (not recorded which). This receptor has the CDR3 CASSPYPGQGREQYF. The DNA reads TGTGCCAGCAGTCCCTACCCGGGACAGGGGAGAGAGCAGTACTTC.